This TCR beta chain was identified in a study of technical replicates of blood from a few donors. The CDR3 totals 14 residues. Germline values: CDR1 MNHEY, CDR2 SVGAGI. The ends were cut back, 6 bases at V and 0 bases at J, with 10 bases in the middle. The table came from immunoSEQ multiplex PCR; TCRdb's copy has only in-frame clones and leaves some out. Of roughly 76,000 clones in the sample, approximately 91% were seen once. Sequenced sample: T cells isolated from PBMCs. V is TRBV6-5 and J is TRBJ2-3; no clear D gene. This TCR was sampled from a human donor in good health. Some clones in this sample may be carry-over from other donors' samples. In nucleotides, the CDR3 is TGTGCCAGCAGGAAGCAATACAGCACAGATACGCAGTATTTT. Protein sequence: CASRKQYSTDTQYF.